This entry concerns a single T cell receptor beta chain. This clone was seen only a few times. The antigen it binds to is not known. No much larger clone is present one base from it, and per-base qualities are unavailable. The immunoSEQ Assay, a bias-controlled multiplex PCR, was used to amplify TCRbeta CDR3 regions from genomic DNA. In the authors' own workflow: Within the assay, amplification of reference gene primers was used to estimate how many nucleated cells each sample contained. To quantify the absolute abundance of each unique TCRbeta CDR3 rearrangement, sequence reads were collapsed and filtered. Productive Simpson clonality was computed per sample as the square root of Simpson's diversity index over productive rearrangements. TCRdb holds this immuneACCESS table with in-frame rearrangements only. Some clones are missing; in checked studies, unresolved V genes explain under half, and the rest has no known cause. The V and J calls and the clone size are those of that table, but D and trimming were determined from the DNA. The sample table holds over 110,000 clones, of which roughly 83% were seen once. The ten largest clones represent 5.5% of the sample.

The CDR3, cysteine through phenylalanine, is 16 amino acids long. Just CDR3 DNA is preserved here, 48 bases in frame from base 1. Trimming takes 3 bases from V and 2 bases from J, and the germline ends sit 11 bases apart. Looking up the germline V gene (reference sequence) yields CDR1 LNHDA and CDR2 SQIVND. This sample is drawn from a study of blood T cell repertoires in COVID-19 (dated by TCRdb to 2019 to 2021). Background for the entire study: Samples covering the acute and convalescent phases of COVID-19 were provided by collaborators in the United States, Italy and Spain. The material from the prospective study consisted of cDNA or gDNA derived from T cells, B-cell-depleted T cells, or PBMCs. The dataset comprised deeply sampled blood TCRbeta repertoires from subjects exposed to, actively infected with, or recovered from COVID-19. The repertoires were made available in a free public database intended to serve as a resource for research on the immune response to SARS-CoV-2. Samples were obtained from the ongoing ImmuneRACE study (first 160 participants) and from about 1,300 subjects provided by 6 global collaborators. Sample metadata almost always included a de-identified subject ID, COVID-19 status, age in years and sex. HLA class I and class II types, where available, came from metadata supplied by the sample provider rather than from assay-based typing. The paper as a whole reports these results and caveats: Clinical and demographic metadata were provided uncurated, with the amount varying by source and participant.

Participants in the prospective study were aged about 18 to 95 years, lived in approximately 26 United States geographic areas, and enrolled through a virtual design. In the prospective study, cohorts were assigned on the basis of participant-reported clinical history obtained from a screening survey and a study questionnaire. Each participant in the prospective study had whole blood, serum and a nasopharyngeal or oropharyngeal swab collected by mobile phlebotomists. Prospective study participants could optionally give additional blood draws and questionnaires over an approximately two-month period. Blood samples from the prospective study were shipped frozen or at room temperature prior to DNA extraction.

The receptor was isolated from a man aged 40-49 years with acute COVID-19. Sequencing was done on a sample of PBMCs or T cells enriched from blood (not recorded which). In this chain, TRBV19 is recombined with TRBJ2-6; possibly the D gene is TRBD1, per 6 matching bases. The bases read TGTGCCAGTAGTATCCCAGGGGAGCCTGGGGCCAACGTCCTGACTTTC. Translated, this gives CASSIPGEPGANVLTF.